This TCR beta chain was sequenced during a study of blood T cell repertoires in COVID-19. On the study more broadly: Specimens from acute and convalescent COVID-19 originated in the United States, Italy and Spain. T cells, B-cell-depleted T cells, or PBMCs supplied cDNA or gDNA.

The CDR3 has 14 residues. Losses at the gene ends were 0 bases for V and 12 bases for J; bases not matched to a gene: 8. The germline gives CDR1 LGHNA, CDR2 YNFKEQ. Profiling relied on immunoSEQ multiplex PCR, and the TCRdb table lists in-frame clones only, not all of them. The sample lists some 210,000 clones, approximately 89% occurring once. Sequences were obtained from peripheral blood. This receptor was taken from a woman between 35 and 50 years old with acute or convalescent COVID-19. The chain combines TRBV4-2 with TRBJ2-1, with 7 bases that match TRBD2. The CDR3, as DNA: TGTGCCAGCAGCCAAGATGCAGGTCCGGGGGGGCAGTTCTTC. Translating it yields CASSQDAGPGGQFF.